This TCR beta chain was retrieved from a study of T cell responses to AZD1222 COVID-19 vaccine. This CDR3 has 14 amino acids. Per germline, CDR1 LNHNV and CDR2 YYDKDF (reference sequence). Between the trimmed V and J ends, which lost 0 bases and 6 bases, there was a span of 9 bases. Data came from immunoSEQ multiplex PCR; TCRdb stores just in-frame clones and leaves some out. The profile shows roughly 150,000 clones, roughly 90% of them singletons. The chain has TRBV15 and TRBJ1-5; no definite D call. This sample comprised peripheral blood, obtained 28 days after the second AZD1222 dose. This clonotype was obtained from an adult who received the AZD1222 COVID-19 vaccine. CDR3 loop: CATSRDWTLQPQHF. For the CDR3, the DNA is TGTGCCACCAGCAGAGATTGGACCCTTCAGCCCCAGCATTTT.